Listed here is a single T cell receptor (beta chain). The target antigen is unknown. This sample is part of a study of cytomegalovirus exposure and HLA in healthy donors. Study findings and constraints: Segments of the TCR beta V type were, in most cases, productive about 87% or about 30% of the time in an earlier analysis. TCR beta V- and J-gene trimming, according to a later analysis, was linked to a missense DCLRE1C variant. Near-uniform donor sequencing depth was presumed by presence/absence analyses. The authors reported that TCR beta sequences could predict HLA-A and HLA-B alleles. These predictions were accurate for most subjects in the first cohort.

The study ran its PCR with 60 Vbeta and 13 Jbeta primers. Profiled with immunoSEQ multiplex PCR; TCRdb holds only in-frame clones, not every one. The data contain about 140,000 clones, roughly 82% of them singletons. Germline values: CDR1 SGHRS, CDR2 YFSETQ. This CDR3 has 14 amino acids. The V gene lost 4 bases and the J gene lost 5 bases, with 15 bases spanning the gap. Sequenced: PBMCs. The TCR comes from a man younger than 35 in good health and CMV-seropositive. V is TRBV5-1 and J is TRBJ2-5; D is uncertain. The CDR3 spells CASSPTTRKETQYF. DNA for the CDR3: TGCGCCAGCAGCCCGACAACCCGCAAGGAGACCCAGTACTTC.